Each of the 25 T cell receptor beta chains below was sequenced from the same sample in a study of response to subunit inactivated influenza vaccine. TCRdb used MiXCR to reprocess the RT-PCR reads, holding one entry per CDR3 protein. The sample includes hundreds of thousands of distinct CDR3 sequences, about 14% of them seen just once. The sequencing here drew on PBMCs from blood, taken roughly 2 weeks before vaccination. Every receptor here comes from a middle-aged man who received an inactivated influenza vaccine.

This clonotype was observed a handful of times. V usage is TRBV12-3 or TRBV12-4 and J usage is TRBJ2-2; TRBD2 is a possible D gene (7 bases). There are 14 residues in the CDR3. The germline V and J ends were trimmed by 3 bases and 4 bases, with 9 bases remaining between them. In DNA form, the CDR3 reads TGTGCCAGCAGTTTCGCGGGGGCCACCGGGGAGCTGTTTTTT. Protein: CASSFAGATGELFF.

This clonotype was counted many times. The chain employs TRBV11-2 and TRBJ1-5, with D perhaps matching TRBD1 (6 bases). CDR3 length: 15 amino acids. Trimming left V 5 bases short and J 4 bases short, with 15 bases between. Looked up from germline, CDR1 is SGHAT and CDR2 is FQNNGV. CDR3 sequence: CASSPTDSGNQPQHF. The CDR3 DNA reads TGTGCCAGCAGCCCTACGGACAGCGGGAATCAGCCCCAGCATTTT.

This clonotype has just a few counts. This chain connects TRBV6-5 to TRBJ2-2, with D perhaps TRBD1 (5 bases). V lost 4 bases and J 4 bases, leaving 16 bases between the germline ends. Germline V gene data show CDR1 as MNHEY and CDR2 as SVGAGI. This CDR3 comprises 16 residues. CDR3 sequence: CASSSAEQGITGELFF. CDR3 coding DNA: TGTGCCAGCAGTTCCGCGGAGCAGGGCATCACCGGGGAGCTGTTTTTT.

This clonotype was counted between two and nine times. The chain carries TRBV28 and TRBJ1-1, with a weak D call TRBD1 (5 bases). CDR3 length: 15 amino acids. Germline lookup yields CDR1 MDHEN and CDR2 SYDVKM. V lost 7 bases and J 0 bases, leaving 15 bases between the germline ends. This chain's CDR3 is CASTRGPHMNTEAFF. As DNA, the CDR3 is TGTGCCAGCACCCGGGGCCCTCATATGAACACTGAAGCTTTCTTT.

This clonotype was counted a few times. This sequence joins TRBV7-9 and TRBJ2-5; 8 nucleotides line up with TRBD1. Germline values: CDR1 SEHNR, CDR2 FQNEAQ (reference sequence). V lost 4 bases and J lost 5; bases outside the gene matches: 9. CDR3 length: 15 residues. CDR3 in amino acids: CASSSPQGASETQYF. The CDR3, as DNA: TGTGCCAGCAGCTCCCCTCAGGGGGCGAGCGAGACCCAGTACTTC.

This clonotype showed up just a few times. The chain is built from TRBV6-5 and TRBJ2-3; D may match TRBD1 or TRBD2 (5 bases each). The V gene's germline CDR1 is MNHEY and CDR2 SVGAGI. The CDR3 covers 16 residues. V was shortened by 0 bases and J by 3 bases, with 13 bases between the two germline ends. The CDR3 loop is CASSYSRDPRTDTQYF. The DNA for the CDR3 is TGTGCCAGCAGTTACTCGAGGGACCCCAGGACAGATACGCAGTATTTT.

This chain uses TRBV10-1 with TRBJ2-7; D not resolved. This CDR3 is built from 14 residues. Germline V gene data show CDR1 as WNHNN and CDR2 as SYGVQD (reference sequence). Between the trimmed V and J ends, which lost 2 bases and 6 bases, there was a span of 14 bases. The CDR3 here is CASSEVEWASEQYF. The CDR3 DNA is TGCGCCAGCAGTGAGGTTGAGTGGGCTTCCGAGCAGTACTTC.

The chain employs TRBV9 and TRBJ1-6; D remains ambiguous. CDR3 length: 13 amino acids. The V gene's germline CDR1 is SGDLS and CDR2 YYNGEE. V lost 3 bases and J lost 8, with 9 bases in between. The CDR3 nucleotides read TGTGCCAGCAGCGCAGCGGGTTATTCACCCCTCCACTTT. It encodes CASSAAGYSPLHF.

This clonotype was observed many times. V is TRBV20-1 and J is TRBJ1-1; D not certain. V was clipped by 6 bases and J by 0 bases, with 17 bases between them. The CDR3 is made up of 15 amino acids. CDR1 is DFQATT, CDR2 SNEGSKA, per germline (reference sequence). CDR3 sequence: CSAKTYRSMNTEAFF. In DNA form, the CDR3 reads TGCAGTGCCAAGACATACCGTAGTATGAACACTGAAGCTTTCTTT.

J is TRBJ2-5 and V is TRBV7-2, with 9 bases identical to TRBD2. CDR1 and CDR2 from the germline V gene are SGHTA and FQGNSA. With V trimmed by 4 bases and J by 4 bases, 10 bases remained unmatched. The CDR3 contains 16 residues. The CDR3 here is CASSSGVAGVVETQYF. CDR3 bases: TGTGCCAGCAGCTCGGGTGTAGCGGGAGTTGTAGAGACCCAGTACTTC.

J is TRBJ2-6 and V is TRBV2, with D perhaps matching TRBD1 (6 bases). Germline V CDR1 and CDR2: SNHLY, FYNNEI. The CDR3 is 19 amino acids. Trimming stripped 3 bases from V and 0 bases from J, with 18 bases between. The CDR3 coding sequence is TGTGCCAGCAGTGACGGACAGTACCTATTGGACTCTGGGGCCAACGTCCTGACTTTC. Amino acid sequence: CASSDGQYLLDSGANVLTF.

This clonotype was counted between two and nine times. The chain carries TRBV25-1 and TRBJ2-3; D uncertain. Between the trimmed V and J ends, which lost 3 bases and 0 bases, there was a span of 13 bases. Germline assignment: CDR1 MGHDK and CDR2 SYGVNS. The length of the CDR3 is 16 residues. The CDR3 loop is CASSDSGLISTDTQYF. The DNA for the CDR3 is TGTGCCAGCAGTGACTCGGGTCTGATCAGCACAGATACGCAGTATTTT.

The sample holds many counts of this clonotype. The gene calls are TRBV7-2 and TRBJ2-7; a possible D gene is TRBD2 (5 bases). V shed 5 bases and J shed 10 bases, with 15 bases lying between them. The germline CDR1 and CDR2 sequences are SGHTA and FQGNSA. This CDR3 has 12 amino acids. CDR3 nucleotides: TGTGCCAGCAGCCCTCAAGAAGGACTTCAGTACTTC. Translation: CASSPQEGLQYF.

This clonotype was seen a few times. V and J are TRBV7-9 and TRBJ2-3, with 8 bases matching TRBD2. The germline CDR1 and CDR2 sequences are SEHNR and FQNEAQ (reference sequence). CDR3 size: 15 residues. V lost 5 bases and J lost 4; bases outside the gene matches: 8. Here the CDR3 reads CASSRSGSSADTQYF. CDR3 nucleotides: TGTGCCAGCAGCCGAAGCGGGAGCAGTGCAGATACGCAGTATTTT.

This clonotype was picked up a small number of times. This rearrangement joins TRBV7-2 to TRBJ2-5; D is possibly TRBD1 or TRBD2 (6 bases each). V was shortened by 1 base and J by 4 bases, with 13 bases between the two germline ends. The CDR3 extends over 15 amino acids. In germline, CDR1 is SGHTA, CDR2 FQGNSA. This CDR3 reads CASSLGGARGETQYF. CDR3 nucleotide sequence: TGTGCCAGCAGCTTAGGGGGGGCCAGGGGAGAGACCCAGTACTTC.

This clonotype was found many times. The V and J genes are TRBV20-1 and TRBJ1-2, with D maybe TRBD1 (5 bases). From germline, CDR1 is DFQATT and CDR2 SNEGSKA (reference sequence). Trimming took 0 bases from V and 9 from J, leaving 14 bases between them. There are 13 residues in the CDR3. The CDR3 reads CSARDAQGLSYTF. The DNA of the CDR3 is TGCAGTGCTAGAGATGCGCAGGGTCTTAGCTACACCTTC.

The chain links TRBV20-1 to TRBJ2-7, with 9 bases lining up with TRBD2. CDR3 length equals 14 residues. In germline, CDR1 is DFQATT, CDR2 SNEGSKA (reference sequence). With V trimmed by 1 base and J by 6 bases, 7 bases remained unmatched. The CDR3 DNA is TGCAGTGCTAGAGTCGGTAGCGGGAGCTCCGAGCAGTACTTC. Protein sequence: CSARVGSGSSEQYF.

This clonotype occurred many times. This sequence joins TRBV20-1 and TRBJ2-3, with a possible D match to TRBD1 (5 bases). V lost 4 bases and J lost 1, with 12 bases in between. The CDR3 contains 14 residues. Per the germline V gene, CDR1 is DFQATT and CDR2 is SNEGSKA (reference sequence). DNA for the CDR3: TGCAGTGCTACGACAGAGACACGCACAGATACGCAGTATTTT. Its translation: CSATTETRTDTQYF.

The V gene is TRBV20-1, the J gene TRBJ2-6; TRBD1 might be the D (5 bases). Trimming took off 1 base at V and 0 bases at J, with 13 bases between the two ends. The CDR3 runs 17 residues. Germline CDR1 DFQATT, CDR2 SNEGSKA (reference sequence). In DNA form, the CDR3 reads TGCAGTGCTAGAGGAAGGACATCCTACTCTGGGGCCAACGTCCTGACTTTC. Protein product: CSARGRTSYSGANVLTF.

This clonotype was detected only a few times. This rearrangement joins TRBV3-1 to TRBJ2-7; D may be TRBD1 or TRBD2 (5 bases each). This CDR3 comprises 14 residues. Germline V CDR1 and CDR2: LGHDT, YNNKEL (reference sequence). Between the trimmed V and J ends, which lost 4 bases and 4 bases, there was a span of 14 bases. The CDR3: CASSPDGGPYEQYF. In DNA, the CDR3 is TGTGCCAGCAGCCCCGATGGGGGTCCGTACGAGCAGTACTTC.

This clonotype turned up a few times. This chain joins TRBV25-1 and TRBJ2-5, with 8 positions matching TRBD2. The CDR3 length is 13 residues. The trim removed 7 bases at V and 3 bases at J, leaving 4 bases unmatched. The germline CDR1 and CDR2 sequences are MGHDK and SYGVNS. CDR3 bases: TGTGCCAGCAAACTTAGCGGGGAAGAGACCCAGTACTTC. Residues: CASKLSGEETQYF. Variable domain in full (rest from reference TRBV25-1 and TRBJ2-5): EADIYQTPRYLVIGTGKKITLECSQTMGHDKMYWYQQDPGMELHLIHYSYGVNSTEKGDLSSESTVSRIRTEHFPLTLESARPSHTSQYLCASKLSGEETQYFGPGTRLLVL.

The chain combines TRBV24-1 with TRBJ2-1; 8 positions agree with TRBD1. Germline values: CDR1 KGHDR, CDR2 SFDVKD. The CDR3 is 15 amino acids. The V gene end was trimmed by 4 bases and the J gene end by 4 bases; junction bases not matched to a gene: 5. This chain's CDR3 is CATSDPTGAYNEQFF. The CDR3 DNA follows: TGTGCCACCAGTGACCCGACAGGGGCGTACAATGAGCAGTTCTTC.

The J gene is TRBJ2-2, the V gene TRBV7-8, with D uncertain. The germline V gene has CDR1 SGHVS and CDR2 FQNEAQ. The CDR3 sequence is 15 residues long. V lost 6 bases and J 1 base, leaving 12 bases between the germline ends. In nucleotides, the CDR3 is TGTGCCAGCAGGCTTAGGGAAGGGAACACCGGGGAGCTGTTTTTT. This encodes CASRLREGNTGELFF.

The CDR3 DNA follows: TGTGCCAGCAGTTTGTTCAGGACAGGGGCCCATGGCTACACCTTC. Protein: CASSLFRTGAHGYTF. This chain connects TRBV28 to TRBJ1-2; 9 bases align to TRBD1. The germline V gene has CDR1 MDHEN and CDR2 SYDVKM. V lost 3 bases and J lost 6; bases outside the gene matches: 8. The CDR3 length is 15 residues.

The gene calls are TRBV19 and TRBJ2-1, with D possibly matching TRBD1 (6 bases). CDR3 size: 15 residues. Trimming cost V 1 base and J 0 bases, with 7 bases left between them. Germline CDR1 LNHDA, CDR2 SQIVND (reference sequence). CDR3 DNA: TGTGCCAGTAGTATAGCCAGGGGCTCCTACAATGAGCAGTTCTTC. It yields the protein CASSIARGSYNEQFF.